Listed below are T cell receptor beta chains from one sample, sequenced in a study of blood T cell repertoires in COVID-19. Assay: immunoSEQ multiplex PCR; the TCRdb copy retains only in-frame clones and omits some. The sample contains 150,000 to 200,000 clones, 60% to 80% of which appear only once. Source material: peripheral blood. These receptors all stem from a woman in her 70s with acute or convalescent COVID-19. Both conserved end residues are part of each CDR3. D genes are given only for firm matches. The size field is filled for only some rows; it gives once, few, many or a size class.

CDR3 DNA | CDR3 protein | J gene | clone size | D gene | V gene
TGTGCCAGTAGTAACCCGGGGGGGTTCACTTCTGAAGCTTTCTTT | CASSNPGGFTSEAFF | TRBJ1-1 | few | NA | TRBV19
TGTGCCAGCAGCCCCCTAGCGGGAGTTACCTACAATGAGCAGTTCTTC | CASSPLAGVTYNEQFF | TRBJ2-1 | NA | TRBD2 | TRBV9
TGTGCCAGCAGTCCGACAGGGAACTCCTACAATGAGCAGTTCTTC | CASSPTGNSYNEQFF | TRBJ2-1 | NA | TRBD1 | TRBV6-6
TGTGCCAGCAAGTGGGACAGGGGGGCTTACGGCTACACCTTC | CASKWDRGAYGYTF | TRBJ1-2 | NA | TRBD1 | TRBV27
TGTGCCAGCAGGATAGCATACAATGAGCAGTTCTTC | CASRIAYNEQFF | TRBJ2-1 | NA | NA | TRBV27
TGTGCCAGCAGCGTATTGGACAACAGGGGCACTGAAGCTTTCTTT | CASSVLDNRGTEAFF | TRBJ1-1 | NA | TRBD1 | TRBV9
TGTGCCAGCAGTTCACAGGGTTCAGTGCCCTCCTACAATGAGCAGTTCTTC | CASSSQGSVPSYNEQFF | TRBJ2-1 | NA | NA | TRBV5-5
TGTGCCAGTTCGGTCGGACAGGGTCCTGCCGGGGAGCTGTTTTTT | CASSVGQGPAGELFF | TRBJ2-2 | NA | TRBD1 | TRBV19
TGTGCCACCAGTGACCGACTAGCGAGTGAGCAGTTCTTC | CATSDRLASEQFF | TRBJ2-1 | NA | TRBD2 | TRBV24-1
TGTGCCAGCAGTGCTAAAAGCCAGTTCTTC | CASSAKSQFF | TRBJ2-1 | NA | NA | TRBV6-4
TGTGCCAGCGAATCCGGGTTCTCGAACACTGAAGCTTTCTTT | CASESGFSNTEAFF | TRBJ1-1 | few | NA | TRBV6-5
TGCGCCAGCAGCTTGTTGGGCGGGATCGTGAATATGAACACTGAAGCTTTCTTT | CASSLLGGIVNMNTEAFF | TRBJ1-1 | NA | NA | TRBV5-1
TGTGCCAGCAGCTACAGCCTTAACACCGGGGAGCTGTTTTTT | CASSYSLNTGELFF | TRBJ2-2 | NA | NA | TRBV5-5
TGCAGCGTTCTTCTACTCACGGGGCCCCTCCACTTT | CSVLLLTGPLHF | TRBJ1-6 | NA | NA | TRBV29-1
TGTGCCAGCAGCCAAGTTTCAGGGGCACCCCTCCACTTT | CASSQVSGAPLHF | TRBJ1-6 | NA | NA | TRBV14
TGTGCCAGCAGCTGGACTGGCACAGATACGCAGTATTTT | CASSWTGTDTQYF | TRBJ2-3 | NA | NA | TRBV11-3
TGTGCCAGCAGCTTACTCGCAGGGAATACTGAAGCTTTCTTT | CASSLLAGNTEAFF | TRBJ1-1 | NA | NA | TRBV7-3
TGCGCCAGCAGCTTGACAAAAAATACGCAGTATTTT | CASSLTKNTQYF | TRBJ2-3 | NA | NA | TRBV5-1
TGTGCCTGGAGTGTGGGACTAGCCGGGCGTGAGCAGTTCTTC | CAWSVGLAGREQFF | TRBJ2-1 | NA | TRBD2 | TRBV30
TGTGCCAGCAGTGAAGAACAAGAAGCTTTCTTT | CASSEEQEAFF | TRBJ1-1 | NA | NA | TRBV2
TGTGCCAGCAGAGCCGACAGGCGATCTGAAAAACTGTTTTTT | CASRADRRSEKLFF | TRBJ1-4 | few | NA | TRBV6-5
TGTGCCATCGGAAAGACGGCCCCGGGCACCGGGGAGCTGTTTTTT | CAIGKTAPGTGELFF | TRBJ2-2 | NA | NA | TRBV24-1
TGTGCCAGCAGCCCCGGAGGGGAGGGCAATCAGCCCCAGCATTTT | CASSPGGEGNQPQHF | TRBJ1-5 | NA | NA | TRBV6-2/TRBV6-3
TGTGCCAGCAGCCTAGGGCAGGGTTATGGCTACACCTTC | CASSLGQGYGYTF | TRBJ1-2 | NA | NA | TRBV12-3/TRBV12-4
TGTGCCAGCTGGACGCGCCTTGGTGGCAGGGCCCAAGAGACCCAGTACTTC | CASWTRLGGRAQETQYF | TRBJ2-5 | NA | NA | TRBV13
TGTGCCAGCAGGAATAGCGGGGCCCCCTACAATGAGCAGTTCTTC | CASRNSGAPYNEQFF | TRBJ2-1 | NA | TRBD2 | TRBV6-5
TGCGCCAGCAGCAGCGGGACAGGGATTACTGAAGCTTTCTTT | CASSSGTGITEAFF | TRBJ1-1 | NA | TRBD1 | TRBV10-1
TGTGCCAGCAGCTTGACAGGGGGCAGCAATCAGCCCCAGCATTTT | CASSLTGGSNQPQHF | TRBJ1-5 | NA | TRBD1 | TRBV7-2
TGTGCCACCAGTGATCCGGGGAGGGACTATGGCTACACCTTC | CATSDPGRDYGYTF | TRBJ1-2 | NA | NA | TRBV24-1
TGTGCCAGCAGCCCTCAGGGGTCGGGCGGAAACACCATATATTTT | CASSPQGSGGNTIYF | TRBJ1-3 | NA | NA | TRBV9
TGTGCCAGCAGTGAACTCCAAGCGCGCAATGAGCAGTTCTTC | CASSELQARNEQFF | TRBJ2-1 | few | NA | TRBV25-1
TGTGCCGCGCGGGGGGAAGGCACAGATACGCAGTATTTT | CAARGEGTDTQYF | TRBJ2-3 | NA | TRBD2 | TRBV13
TGTGCCAGCAGCGGAGACTGGGACACTCCGAAAGCCACGCAGTATTTT | CASSGDWDTPKATQYF | TRBJ2-3 | NA | NA | TRBV9
TGTGCCAGTAGTGCCAGCGCCGGCTTCGGCGAGCAGTACTTC | CASSASAGFGEQYF | TRBJ2-7 | NA | NA | TRBV19
TGTGCCAGCAGCAAAGAACGGGTATCCTACAATGAGCAGTTCTTC | CASSKERVSYNEQFF | TRBJ2-1 | NA | NA | TRBV21-1
TGTGCCAGCAGCCAAGATGTCCTAGCGGGATATCGATTGGGGCAGTTCTTC | CASSQDVLAGYRLGQFF | TRBJ2-1 | NA | TRBD2 | TRBV3-1/TRBV3-2
TGTGCCAGCTCAACCGGACAGGGGATTGGGGAGCAGTTCTTC | CASSTGQGIGEQFF | TRBJ2-1 | once | TRBD1 | TRBV18
TGTGCCAGCAGCTTACAGCGGGAGGTGGCTGAGCAGTTCTTC | CASSLQREVAEQFF | TRBJ2-1 | NA | TRBD2 | TRBV7-2
TGTGCCTGGAGACCGGGACAGGGGAGTGGCTACACCTTC | CAWRPGQGSGYTF | TRBJ1-2 | few | TRBD1 | TRBV30
TGCGCCAGCAGCTCGCCTAGCTTAGCGGGGAACACTGAAGCTTTCTTT | CASSSPSLAGNTEAFF | TRBJ1-1 | NA | NA | TRBV5-1
TGTGCCAGCAGCTGGAGCCCACTAGCGGGATTATACAATGAGCAGTTCTTC | CASSWSPLAGLYNEQFF | TRBJ2-1 | NA | TRBD2 | TRBV7-2
TGTGCCAGCAGCCCTTCTGGGGGGGCTGTCAAGGGCGGGGAGCTGTTTTTT | CASSPSGGAVKGGELFF | TRBJ2-2 | NA | NA | TRBV6-2/TRBV6-3
TGCGCCAGCTGGGCGGGAGCAGATTACAATGAGCAGTTCTTC | CASWAGADYNEQFF | TRBJ2-1 | NA | TRBD2 | TRBV5-1
TGCGCCAGCAGCTTGGCGGGCTTCACTAGCTACGAGCAGTACTTC | CASSLAGFTSYEQYF | TRBJ2-7 | NA | NA | TRBV5-1
TGTGCCAGCAGACCGACGGGCCAAGAGACCCAGTACTTC | CASRPTGQETQYF | TRBJ2-5 | NA | NA | TRBV27
TGTGCCAGCAGCTTAAAGTCAAGGGGGCACTACGAGCAGTACTTC | CASSLKSRGHYEQYF | TRBJ2-7 | few | TRBD1 | TRBV7-8
TGCGCCAGCAGCGTACAGGGGGACGAGCAGTACTTC | CASSVQGDEQYF | TRBJ2-7 | NA | TRBD1 | TRBV5-1
TGTGCCAGCAGTGAATACAGCGGGGCTAGCACAGATACGCAGTATTTT | CASSEYSGASTDTQYF | TRBJ2-3 | NA | TRBD2 | TRBV2
TGTGCCAGCAGTTCCTACAGGGGAGACACTGAAGCTTTCTTT | CASSSYRGDTEAFF | TRBJ1-1 | few | TRBD1 | TRBV27
TGTGCCAGCAGCTTAGAGCGGGGCATAGATTCACCCCTCCACTTT | CASSLERGIDSPLHF | TRBJ1-6 | NA | NA | TRBV7-2
TGTGCCAGCAGTGATTTCTCTTACGAGCAGTACTTC | CASSDFSYEQYF | TRBJ2-7 | NA | NA | TRBV2
TGTGCCAGTACCCAGACTAGCGGGAGGGGGGAGACCCAGTACTTC | CASTQTSGRGETQYF | TRBJ2-5 | NA | TRBD2 | TRBV19